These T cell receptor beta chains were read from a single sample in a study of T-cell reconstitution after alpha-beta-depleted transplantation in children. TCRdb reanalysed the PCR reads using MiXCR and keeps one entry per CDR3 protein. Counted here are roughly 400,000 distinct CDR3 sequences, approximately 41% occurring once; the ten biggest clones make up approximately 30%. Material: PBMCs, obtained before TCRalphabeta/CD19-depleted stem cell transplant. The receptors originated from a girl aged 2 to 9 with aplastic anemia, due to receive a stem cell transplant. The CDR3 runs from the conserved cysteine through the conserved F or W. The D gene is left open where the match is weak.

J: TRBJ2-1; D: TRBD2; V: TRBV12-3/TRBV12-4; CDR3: CASSLAVGGAPNEQFF
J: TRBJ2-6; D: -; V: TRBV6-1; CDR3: CASSEDTAWGANVLTF
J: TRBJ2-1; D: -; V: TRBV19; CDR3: CASSISRGNEQFF
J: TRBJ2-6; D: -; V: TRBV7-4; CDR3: CASSLEDALGSGANVLTF
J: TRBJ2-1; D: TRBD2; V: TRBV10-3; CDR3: CAIRRPGLADNEQFF
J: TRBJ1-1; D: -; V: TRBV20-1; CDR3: CSAKPNTEAFF
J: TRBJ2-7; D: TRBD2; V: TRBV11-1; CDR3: CASSPNLVTLQREKNGEQYF
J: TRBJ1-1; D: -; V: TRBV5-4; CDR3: CASSLSKLTNTEAFF
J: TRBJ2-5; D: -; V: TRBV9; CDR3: CASSVAGGAGKETQYF
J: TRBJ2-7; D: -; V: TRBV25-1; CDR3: CASGGTPFLEQYF
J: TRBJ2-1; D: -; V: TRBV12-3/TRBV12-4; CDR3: CASSLGPANEQFF
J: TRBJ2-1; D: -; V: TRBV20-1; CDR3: CSATAVPYNEQFF
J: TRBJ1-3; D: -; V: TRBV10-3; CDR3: CAISDLGHTIYF
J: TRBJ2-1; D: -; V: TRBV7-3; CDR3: CASNNGGPYNEQFF
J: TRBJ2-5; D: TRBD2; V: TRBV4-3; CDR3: CASSQNSGETQYF
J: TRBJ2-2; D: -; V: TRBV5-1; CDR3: CASSPWAGTGELFF
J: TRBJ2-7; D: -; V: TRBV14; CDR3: CASSQDNAGYAREQYF
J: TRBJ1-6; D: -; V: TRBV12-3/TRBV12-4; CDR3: CASSLSVSVNSPLHF
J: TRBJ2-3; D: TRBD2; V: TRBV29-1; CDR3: CSVDAGTSSNTQYF
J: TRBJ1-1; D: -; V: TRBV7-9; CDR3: CASSLPRQGRGNTEAFF
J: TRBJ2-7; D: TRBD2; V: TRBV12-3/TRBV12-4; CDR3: CASRKAGGPADEQYF
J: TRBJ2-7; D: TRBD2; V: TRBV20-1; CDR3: CSARNPSGRPYEQYF
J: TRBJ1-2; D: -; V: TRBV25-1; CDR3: CASSGAAAYGYTF
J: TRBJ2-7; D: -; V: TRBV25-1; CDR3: CASSHRDPLSGEQYF
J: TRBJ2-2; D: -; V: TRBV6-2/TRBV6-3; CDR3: CASSYTNTGELFF
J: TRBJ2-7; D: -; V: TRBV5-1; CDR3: CASSPEGISYEQYF
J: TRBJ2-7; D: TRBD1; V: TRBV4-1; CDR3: CASSPRTGALSYEQYF
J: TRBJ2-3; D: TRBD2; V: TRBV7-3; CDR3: CASSLNSRGRGADTQYF
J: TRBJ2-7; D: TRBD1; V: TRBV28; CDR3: CASSLLVAGTGSNEQYF
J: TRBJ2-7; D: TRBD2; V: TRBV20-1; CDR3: CSANGLAGATSYEQYF
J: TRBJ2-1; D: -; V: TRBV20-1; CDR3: CSASLRLDNEQFF
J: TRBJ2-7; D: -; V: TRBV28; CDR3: CASSFLGATYEQYF
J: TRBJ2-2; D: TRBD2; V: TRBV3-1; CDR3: CASSQDLGFELAGRSGELFF
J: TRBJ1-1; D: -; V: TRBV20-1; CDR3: CSAPSVAEAFF
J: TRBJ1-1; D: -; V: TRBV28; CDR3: CASSSTGTGAMNTEAFF
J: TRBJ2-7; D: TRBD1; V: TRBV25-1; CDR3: CASSETGTYEQYF
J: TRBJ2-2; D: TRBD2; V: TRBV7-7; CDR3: CASSSTSAANTGELFF
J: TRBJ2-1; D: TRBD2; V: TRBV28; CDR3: CASRPGTSGGYNEQFF
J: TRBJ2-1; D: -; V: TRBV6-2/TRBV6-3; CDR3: CASSSHDSYYNEQFF
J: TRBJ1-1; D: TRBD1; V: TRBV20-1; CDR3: CSARGQGAGTEAFF
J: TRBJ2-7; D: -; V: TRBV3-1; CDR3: CASSGDTYEQYF
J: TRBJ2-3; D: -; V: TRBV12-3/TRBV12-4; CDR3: CASSEAQIVTDTQYF
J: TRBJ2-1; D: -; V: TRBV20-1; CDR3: CSAMGGGPYNEQFF
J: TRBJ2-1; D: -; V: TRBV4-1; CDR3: CASSQGGRSGVYNEQFF
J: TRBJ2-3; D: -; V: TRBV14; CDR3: CASSRSDRSHTQYF
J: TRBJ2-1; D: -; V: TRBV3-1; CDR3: CASSQSGGIAQFF